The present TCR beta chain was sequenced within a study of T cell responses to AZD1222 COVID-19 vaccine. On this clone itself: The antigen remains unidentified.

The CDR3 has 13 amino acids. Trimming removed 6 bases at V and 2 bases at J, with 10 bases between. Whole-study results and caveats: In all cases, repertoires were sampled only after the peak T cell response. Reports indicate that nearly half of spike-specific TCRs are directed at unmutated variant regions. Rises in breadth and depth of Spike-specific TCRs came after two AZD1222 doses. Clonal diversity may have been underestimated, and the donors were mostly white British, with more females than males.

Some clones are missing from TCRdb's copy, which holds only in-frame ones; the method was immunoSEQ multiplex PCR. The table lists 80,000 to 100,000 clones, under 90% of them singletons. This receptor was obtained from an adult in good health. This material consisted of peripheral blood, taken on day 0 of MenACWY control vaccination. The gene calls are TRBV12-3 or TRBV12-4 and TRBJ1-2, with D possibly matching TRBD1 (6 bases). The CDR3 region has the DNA TGTGCCAGCAGCAGGGGATTAAACTATGGCTACACCTTC. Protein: CASSRGLNYGYTF.